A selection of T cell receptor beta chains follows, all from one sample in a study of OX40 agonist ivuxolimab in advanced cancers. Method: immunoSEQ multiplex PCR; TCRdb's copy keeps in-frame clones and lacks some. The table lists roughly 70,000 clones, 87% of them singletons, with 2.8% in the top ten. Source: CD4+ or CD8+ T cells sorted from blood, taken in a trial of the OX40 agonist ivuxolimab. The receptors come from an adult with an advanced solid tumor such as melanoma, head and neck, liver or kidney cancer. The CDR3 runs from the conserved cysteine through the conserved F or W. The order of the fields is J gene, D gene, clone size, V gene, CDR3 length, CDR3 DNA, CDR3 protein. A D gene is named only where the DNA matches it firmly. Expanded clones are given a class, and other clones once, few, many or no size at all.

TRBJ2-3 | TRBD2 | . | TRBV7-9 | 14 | TGTGCCAGCAGCCTGCGGGAGGCCACAGATACGCAGTATTTT | CASSLREATDTQYF
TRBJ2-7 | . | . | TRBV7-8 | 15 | TGTGCCAGCAGCTTAGAAGTTGGGGGCCTTAACGAGCAGTACTTC | CASSLEVGGLNEQYF
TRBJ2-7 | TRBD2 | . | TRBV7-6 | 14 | TGTGCCAGCAGCTTAGAGAGCGGGAACTACGAGCAGTACTTC | CASSLESGNYEQYF
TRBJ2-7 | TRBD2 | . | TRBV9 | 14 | TGTGCCAGCAGCGCTAGCGGGGTCTCCTACGAGCAGTACTTC | CASSASGVSYEQYF
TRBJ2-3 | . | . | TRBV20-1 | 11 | TGCAGTGCCCCGGCAAGGGATACGCAGTATTTT | CSAPARDTQYF
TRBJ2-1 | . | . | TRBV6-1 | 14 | TGTGCCAGCCTAGAGGCAGGGAGCTACAATGAGCAGTTCTTC | CASLEAGSYNEQFF
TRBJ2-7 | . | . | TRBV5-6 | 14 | TGTGCCAGCAGCCGAAGGGGGAGCTCCTACGAGCAGTACTTC | CASSRRGSSYEQYF
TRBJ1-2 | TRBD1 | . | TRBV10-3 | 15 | TGTGCCATCAGATTATCGGACAGGGGTGGCTATGGCTACACCTTC | CAIRLSDRGGYGYTF
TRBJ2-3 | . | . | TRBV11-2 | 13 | TGTGCCAGCAGCTTAGATCTGGAGGATACGCAGTATTTT | CASSLDLEDTQYF
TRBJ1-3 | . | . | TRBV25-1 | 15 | TGTGCCAGCAGTGACGGACTTATTTCTGGAAACACCATATATTTT | CASSDGLISGNTIYF
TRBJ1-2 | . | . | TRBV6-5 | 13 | TGTGCCAGCAGTTACTCTAGGGCATATGGCTACACCTTC | CASSYSRAYGYTF
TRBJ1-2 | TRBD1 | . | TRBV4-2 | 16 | TGTGCCAGCAGCCAAGAGACAGGGGGTTATTTCTATGGCTACACCTTC | CASSQETGGYFYGYTF
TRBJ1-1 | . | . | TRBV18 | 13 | TGTGCCAGCTCACCACCAGTTAGGGGTGAAGCTTTCTTT | CASSPPVRGEAFF
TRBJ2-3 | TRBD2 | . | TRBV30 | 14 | TGTGCCCTAAAAGCGGGAAAATTTCCAGATACGCAGTATTTT | CALKAGKFPDTQYF
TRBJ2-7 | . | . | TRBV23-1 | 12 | TGCGCCAGCAAACAGGACGTAGGCGAGCAGTACTTC | CASKQDVGEQYF
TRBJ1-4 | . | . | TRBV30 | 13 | TGTGCCTGGAGTGTACAGGCTAGCGTAAAACTGTTTTTT | CAWSVQASVKLFF
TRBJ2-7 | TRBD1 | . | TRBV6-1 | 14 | TGTGCCAGCAGCCCAACAGGGGGCTTCGACGAGCAGTACTTC | CASSPTGGFDEQYF
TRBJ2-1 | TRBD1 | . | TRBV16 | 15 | TGTGCCAGCAGCCAAGGGACAGGGGGCTTCAATGAGCAGTTCTTC | CASSQGTGGFNEQFF
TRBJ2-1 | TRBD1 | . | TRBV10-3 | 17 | TGTGCCATCAGTGAAACTAGAGGGGGACAGGGTTCCAATGAGCAGTTCTTC | CAISETRGGQGSNEQFF
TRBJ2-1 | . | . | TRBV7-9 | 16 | TGTGCCAGCAGCCCCTCCCATCGGGGACCTTACAATGAGCAGTTCTTC | CASSPSHRGPYNEQFF
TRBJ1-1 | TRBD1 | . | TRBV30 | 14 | TGTGCCTGGAGTTTGGAGGGCGGCTCAGGGGGAGCTTTCTTT | CAWSLEGGSGGAFF
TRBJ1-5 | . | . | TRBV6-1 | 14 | TGTGCCAGCAGTGAAACAGGGTGGAATCAGCCCCAGCATTTT | CASSETGWNQPQHF
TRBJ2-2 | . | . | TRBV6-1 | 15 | TGTGCCAGCAGTGAATTCCGGGGGTACGGCGGGGAGCTGTTTTTT | CASSEFRGYGGELFF
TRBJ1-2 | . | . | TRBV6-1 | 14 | TGTGCCAGCAGTGGTGGTGACAGATACTATGGCTACACCTTC | CASSGGDRYYGYTF
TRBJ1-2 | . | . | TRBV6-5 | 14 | TGTGCCAGCAGTAAGGACAAAACTAACTATGGCTACACCTTC | CASSKDKTNYGYTF
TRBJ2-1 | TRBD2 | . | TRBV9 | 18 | TGTGCCAGCAGCGTAGGGGGTCACGGCGGGAGAGCCTACAATGAGCAGTTCTTC | CASSVGGHGGRAYNEQFF
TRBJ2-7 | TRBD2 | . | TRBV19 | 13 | TGTGCCAGTAGTATAGCGGGGGGTGACGAGCAGTACTTC | CASSIAGGDEQYF
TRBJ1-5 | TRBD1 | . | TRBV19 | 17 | TGTGCCAGTAGTATAACCCCACAGGGGGCAAGAAATCAGCCCCAGCATTTT | CASSITPQGARNQPQHF
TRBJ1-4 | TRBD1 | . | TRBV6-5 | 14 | TGTGCCAGCAGTCCCCGGGACAGGGATGAAAAACTGTTTTTT | CASSPRDRDEKLFF
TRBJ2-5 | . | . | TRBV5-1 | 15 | TGCGCCAGCAGCTCTTCAGGTACCCTTCAAGAGACCCAGTACTTC | CASSSSGTLQETQYF
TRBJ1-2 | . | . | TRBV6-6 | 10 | TGTGCCAGCAGGACATATGACTACACCTTC | CASRTYDYTF
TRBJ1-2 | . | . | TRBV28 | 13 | TGTGCCAGCAGTTTCGGGGACAAGTCAGGCTACACCTTC | CASSFGDKSGYTF
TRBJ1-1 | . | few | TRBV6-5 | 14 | TGTGCCAGCAGGCAAGGACCGATGAACACTGAAGCTTTCTTT | CASRQGPMNTEAFF
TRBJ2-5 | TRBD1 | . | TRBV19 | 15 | TGTGCCAGTAGCCCAAGGACAGGGCTCTTTGAGACTCAGTACTTC | CASSPRTGLFETQYF
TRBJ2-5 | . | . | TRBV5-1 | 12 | TGCGCCAGCAGCTTAGGAGAAGAGACCCAGTACTTC | CASSLGEETQYF
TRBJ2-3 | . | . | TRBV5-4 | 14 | TGTGCCAGCAGCTTGGCCCTCCCGTATAAGGAGCAGTATTTT | CASSLALPYKEQYF
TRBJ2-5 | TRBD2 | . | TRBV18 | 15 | TGTGCCAGCTCACCCGAGCTAGCGGGAGCAGAGACCCAGTACTTC | CASSPELAGAETQYF
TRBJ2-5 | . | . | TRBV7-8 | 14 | TGTGCCAGCAGCTTAGGGCAACTCCAAGAGACCCAGTACTTC | CASSLGQLQETQYF
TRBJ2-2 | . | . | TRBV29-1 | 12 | TGCAGCGTTGTGCTTAACACCGGGGAGCTGTTTTTT | CSVVLNTGELFF
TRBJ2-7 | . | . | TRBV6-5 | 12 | TGTGCCAGCAGTTTAGGGGGCTACGAGCAGTACTTC | CASSLGGYEQYF
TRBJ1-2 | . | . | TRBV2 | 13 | TGTGCCAGCAGGGAGAGATTCACCGATGGCTACACCTTC | CASRERFTDGYTF
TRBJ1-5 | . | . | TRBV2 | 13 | TGTGCCAGCATGATGGATAGCAATCAGCCCCAGCATTTT | CASMMDSNQPQHF
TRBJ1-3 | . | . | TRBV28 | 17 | TGTGCCAGCAGTTTTATAAAAAGGAGGGTCTCTGGAAACACCATATATTTT | CASSFIKRRVSGNTIYF
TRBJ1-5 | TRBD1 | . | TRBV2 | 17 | TGTGCCAGCACCCCCCCTCGAAGACAGGGGGCGAATCAGCCCCAGCATTTT | CASTPPRRQGANQPQHF
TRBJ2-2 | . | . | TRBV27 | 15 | TGTGCCAGCAGTTTCTCATCGACTCCGCCCGGGGAGCTGTTTTTT | CASSFSSTPPGELFF
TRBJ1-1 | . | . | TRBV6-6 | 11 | TGTGCCAGCACGGGGCTCGGTGAAGCTTTCTTT | CASTGLGEAFF
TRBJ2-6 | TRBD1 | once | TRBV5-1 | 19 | TGCGCCAGCAGCTTGGCCCCCGGGACAGGGGGAACGGGGGCCAACGTCCTGACTTTC | CASSLAPGTGGTGANVLTF
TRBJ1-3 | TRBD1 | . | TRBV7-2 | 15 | TGTGCCAGCAGACCCCCAGGGGGCTTTGGAAACACCATATATTTT | CASRPPGGFGNTIYF
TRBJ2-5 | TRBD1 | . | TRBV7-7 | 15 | TGTGCTAGCAGCTCCCTGGGACAGGGGATTAATTCCCAGTACTTC | CASSSLGQGINSQYF
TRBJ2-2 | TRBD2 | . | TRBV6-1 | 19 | TGTGCCAGCAGTAAAGCAGGGGCGGGAGGGCCCTTGAGTACCGGGGAGCTGTTTTTT | CASSKAGAGGPLSTGELFF
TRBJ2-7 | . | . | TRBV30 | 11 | TGTGCCTGGAGTATCAGGGGCGAGCAGTACTTC | CAWSIRGEQYF
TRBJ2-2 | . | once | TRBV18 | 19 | TGTGCCAGCTCAATGAACGTATTCTCGGGCGGAGCCGCGGGTCCGAGTCTGTTTTTT | CASSMNVFSGGAAGPSLFF
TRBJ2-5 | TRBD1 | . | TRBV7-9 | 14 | TGTGCCAGCAGCGGACAGGGAGGAGTGGAGACCCAGTACTTC | CASSGQGGVETQYF